A selection of T cell receptor beta chains follows, all from one sample in a study of blood T cell repertoires in COVID-19. Measured with immunoSEQ multiplex PCR; TCRdb has only the in-frame clones, and not every one. The sample holds around 700,000 clones, 85% to 90% seen once. Specimen: peripheral blood. The receptors stem from a woman under 30 with acute or convalescent COVID-19. Both conserved end residues are part of each CDR3. D genes are given only for firm matches. Rows give clone size only sometimes, using once, few, many, or a class for an expanded clone.

j_gene	d_gene	abundance	v_gene	CDR3aa	CDR3nt
TRBJ2-7	TRBD2	.	TRBV4-3	CASSPGGLADPYEQYF	TGCGCCAGCAGCCCTGGGGGACTAGCGGATCCCTACGAGCAGTACTTC
TRBJ1-2	.	.	TRBV12-3/TRBV12-4	CAILDRRGGGYTF	TGTGCCATCCTAGACAGGCGAGGGGGTGGCTACACCTTC
TRBJ1-2	TRBD1	.	TRBV5-1	CASSLGITGDHGYTF	TGCGCCAGCAGCTTGGGAATTACAGGGGACCATGGCTACACCTTC
TRBJ1-2	TRBD1	.	TRBV6-6	CASSYQGQSGYTF	TGTGCCAGCAGTTACCAGGGACAGAGTGGCTACACCTTC
TRBJ2-3	.	.	TRBV4-3	CASSQEAMGDTQYF	TGCGCCAGCAGCCAGGAGGCTATGGGAGATACGCAGTATTTT
TRBJ1-5	TRBD1	.	TRBV19	CASSIADRGGGQPQHF	TGTGCCAGTAGTATAGCGGACAGGGGAGGAGGTCAGCCCCAGCATTTT
TRBJ1-1	.	once	TRBV12-3/TRBV12-4	CASSPQSGAEAFF	TGTGCCAGCAGTCCCCAGAGCGGCGCTGAAGCTTTCTTT
TRBJ2-3	TRBD2	.	TRBV7-9	CASSPLGLAGGTDTQYF	TGTGCCAGCAGCCCTCTCGGACTAGCGGGGGGGACAGATACGCAGTATTTT
TRBJ2-3	TRBD2	.	TRBV9	CASSRGGAGTDTQYF	TGTGCCAGCAGCCGCGGGGGGGCCGGCACAGATACGCAGTATTTT
TRBJ2-7	TRBD1	.	TRBV9	CASSATGGEHEQYF	TGTGCCAGCAGCGCGACAGGGGGCGAGCACGAGCAGTACTTC
TRBJ2-1	TRBD1	.	TRBV28	CASSFLDRGNEQFF	TGTGCCAGCAGCTTTCTCGACAGGGGGAATGAGCAGTTCTTC
TRBJ1-3	.	.	TRBV11-2	CASSPIQGPPGNTIYF	TGTGCCAGCAGCCCGATACAGGGCCCCCCTGGAAACACCATATATTTT
TRBJ1-1	TRBD1	.	TRBV7-2	CASSLQGVMNTEAFF	TGTGCCAGCAGCTTACAGGGGGTAATGAACACTGAAGCTTTCTTT
TRBJ2-2	TRBD1	.	TRBV24-1	CATRGQEVTGELFF	TGTGCCACCCGGGGACAGGAGGTTACCGGGGAGCTGTTTTTT
TRBJ1-2	.	.	TRBV20-1	CSAPQDYGYTF	TGCAGTGCTCCCCAGGATTACGGCTACACCTTC
TRBJ1-1	.	.	TRBV5-1	CASSARGIRTEAFF	TGCGCCAGCAGCGCCAGGGGCATCCGGACTGAAGCTTTCTTT
TRBJ1-6	.	once	TRBV6-5	CASSYEKTANSPLHF	TGTGCCAGCAGTTACGAAAAGACAGCCAATTCACCCCTCCACTTT
TRBJ2-3	TRBD2	.	TRBV7-9	CASSFEAGGRADTQYF	TGTGCCAGCAGTTTTGAAGCAGGCGGGAGAGCAGATACGCAGTATTTT
TRBJ2-7	.	.	TRBV30	CAWGRYLSYEQYF	TGTGCCTGGGGTAGATATCTCTCCTACGAGCAGTACTTC
TRBJ1-2	.	.	TRBV4-3	CASSPYGGANYGYTF	TGCGCCAGCAGCCCCTATGGGGGCGCAAACTATGGCTACACCTTC
TRBJ1-2	TRBD1	.	TRBV6-2/TRBV6-3	CASSAHRDRVDYGYTF	TGTGCCAGCAGTGCGCACCGGGACAGGGTCGACTATGGCTACACCTTC